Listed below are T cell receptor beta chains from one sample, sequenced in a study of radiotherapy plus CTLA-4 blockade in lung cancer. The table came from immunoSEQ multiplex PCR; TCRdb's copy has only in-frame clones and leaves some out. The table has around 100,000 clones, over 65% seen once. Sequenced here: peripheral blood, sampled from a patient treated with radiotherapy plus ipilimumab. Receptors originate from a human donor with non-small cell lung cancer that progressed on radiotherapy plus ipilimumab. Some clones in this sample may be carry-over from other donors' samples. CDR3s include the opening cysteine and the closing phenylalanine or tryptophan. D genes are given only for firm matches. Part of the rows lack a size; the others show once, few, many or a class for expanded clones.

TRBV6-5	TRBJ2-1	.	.	TGTGCCAGCAGCCTACCCGGGAATGAGCAGTTCTTC	CASSLPGNEQFF
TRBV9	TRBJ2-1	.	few	TGTGCCAGCAGCGCTTTGGCAGGGTTATCCTACAATGAGCAGTTCTTC	CASSALAGLSYNEQFF
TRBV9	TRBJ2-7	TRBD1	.	TGTGCCAGCAGCGTAGCAGCGGACAGGGTTTACGAGCAGTACTTC	CASSVAADRVYEQYF
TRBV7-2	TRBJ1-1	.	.	TGTGCCAGCAGCTTAGTAAGTCAGGACTCTGAAGCTTTCTTT	CASSLVSQDSEAFF
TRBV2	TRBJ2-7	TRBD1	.	TGTGCCAGCAGCAGGACAGGTAATTCTTACGAGCAGTACTTC	CASSRTGNSYEQYF
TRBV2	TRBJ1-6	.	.	TGTGCCAGCAGTGAACAGGGTGGGAATTCACCCCTCCACTTT	CASSEQGGNSPLHF
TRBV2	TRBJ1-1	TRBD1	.	TGTGCCAGCAGTGAAGGGGACAGAAGCGTTAACACTGAAGCTTTCTTT	CASSEGDRSVNTEAFF
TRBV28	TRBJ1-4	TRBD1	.	TGTGCCAGCAGTTCAACGGGACAGGGGGCAAATGAAAAACTGTTTTTT	CASSSTGQGANEKLFF
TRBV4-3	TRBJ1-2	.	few	TGCGCCAGCAGCCAAGATAGTGGGAGGGCGAACTATGGCTACACCTTC	CASSQDSGRANYGYTF
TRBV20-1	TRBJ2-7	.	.	TGCAGTGCACGGATCGACTACGAGCAGTACTTC	CSARIDYEQYF
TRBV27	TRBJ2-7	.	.	TGTGCCAGCAGTTTTCAGGGGCCGGGACTCTACGAGCAGTACTTC	CASSFQGPGLYEQYF
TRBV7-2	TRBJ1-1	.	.	TGTGCCAGCAGCTTAGTGGGGACACCACCGAACACTGAAGCTTTCTTT	CASSLVGTPPNTEAFF
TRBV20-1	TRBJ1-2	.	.	TGCAGCGCCCCTACAGACAGCGGCTACACCTTC	CSAPTDSGYTF
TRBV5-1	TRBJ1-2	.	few	TGCGCCAGCAGCTCGCCCTCCGGGTCCGCTAACTATGGCTACACCTTC	CASSSPSGSANYGYTF
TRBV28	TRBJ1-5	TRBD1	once	TGTGCCAGCATCTCCGGCACAGGGGTTCAGCCCCAGCATTTT	CASISGTGVQPQHF
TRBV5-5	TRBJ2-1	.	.	TGTGCCAGCGGGCCCGGGTGGGTAGAGCAGTTCTTC	CASGPGWVEQFF
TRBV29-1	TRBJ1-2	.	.	TGCAGCGTTTCCGGGACACCTAAGGGATATGGCTACACCTTC	CSVSGTPKGYGYTF
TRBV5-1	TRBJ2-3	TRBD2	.	TGCGCCAGCAGCTATAGCGGGGGAACAGATACGCAGTATTTT	CASSYSGGTDTQYF
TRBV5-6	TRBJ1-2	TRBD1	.	TGTGCCAGCAGCTCAGGGACAGGTGGTTATGGCTACACCTTC	CASSSGTGGYGYTF
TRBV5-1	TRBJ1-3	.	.	TGCGCCAGCAGCTTACAGGGTAACTCTGGAAACACCATATATTTT	CASSLQGNSGNTIYF
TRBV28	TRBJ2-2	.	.	TGTGCCAGCAGTTTATACACCGGGGAGCTGTTTTTT	CASSLYTGELFF
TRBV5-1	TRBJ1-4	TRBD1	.	TGCGCCAGCAGCCTGACAGGGATTGCAACTAATGAAAAACTGTTTTTT	CASSLTGIATNEKLFF
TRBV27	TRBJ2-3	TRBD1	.	TGTGCCAGCAGTTCTCAGGGGACAGGGGAATTCACAGATACGCAGTATTTT	CASSSQGTGEFTDTQYF
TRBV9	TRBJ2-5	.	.	TGTGCCAGCAGCCCTCGTGCGGAGGGGTATGAGACCCAGTACTTC	CASSPRAEGYETQYF
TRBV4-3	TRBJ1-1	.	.	TGCGCCAGCAGCCAAGAGATGTGGGTCACTGAAGCTTTCTTT	CASSQEMWVTEAFF
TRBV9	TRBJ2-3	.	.	TGTGCCAGCAGCGTAGTGTCCGGGTCAGGCGGACGAGATACGCAGTATTTT	CASSVVSGSGGRDTQYF
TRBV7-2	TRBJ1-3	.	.	TGTGCCAGCAGCTCGGACAGTCCGGGAAACACCATATATTTT	CASSSDSPGNTIYF
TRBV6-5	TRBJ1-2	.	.	TGTGCCAGCAGTTATAGTAACAACTATGGCTACACCTTC	CASSYSNNYGYTF
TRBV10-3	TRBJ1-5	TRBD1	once	TGTGCCATCAGTCAAGACAGGGGAGCCGGGAGCAATCAGCCCCAGCATTTT	CAISQDRGAGSNQPQHF